This entry lists 25 T cell receptor beta chains sequenced from one sample in a study of Ad26.COV2.S vaccination and SARS-CoV-2 variants. This sample's treatment: over 15 received Ad26.COV2.S at low or high dose, single or two shots; 5 received placebo; per-sample allocation not given. The study sampled participants on day 63 after the first vaccine or placebo injection. This table comes from immunoSEQ multiplex PCR, and its TCRdb copy is limited to in-frame clones, with some not included. The sample has hundreds of thousands of clones, approximately 89% seen once. The sample in question was peripheral blood, obtained in a trial of Ad26.COV2.S vaccine versus placebo. Receptor source: a person aged 18 to 65 who received the Ad26.COV2.S COVID-19 vaccine or a placebo.

The chain has TRBV10-2 and TRBJ1-2; no reliable D call. Looked up from germline, CDR1 is WSHSY and CDR2 is SAAADI. The CDR3 is 13 amino acids. Trimming left V 8 bases short and J 4 bases short, with 14 bases between. In DNA form, the CDR3 reads TGCGCCAGCCGCAGAGGGAGTACCTATGGCTACACCTTC. It codes for CASRRGSTYGYTF.

The chain has TRBV19 and TRBJ1-3; D call uncertain. CDR1 and CDR2 (germline): LNHDA, SQIVND (reference sequence). V was shortened by 6 bases and J by 0 bases, with 9 bases between the two germline ends. CDR3 size: 14 residues. CDR3 DNA sequence: TGTGCCAGTAGGGCAGGTTCCTCTGGAAACACCATATATTTT. This translates into CASRAGSSGNTIYF. Full variable domain (remainder filled in from reference TRBV19 and TRBJ1-3): DGGITQSPKYLFRKEGQNVTLSCEQNLNHDAMYWYRQDPGQGLRLIYYSQIVNDFQKGDIAEGYSVSREKKESFPLTVTSAQKNPTAFYLCASRAGSSGNTIYFGEGSWLTVV.

CDR3 bases: TGCAGCGTTGAACACCCCCTCGGAAAGACCCAGTACTTC. Amino acid sequence: CSVEHPLGKTQYF. The chain couples TRBV29-1 to TRBJ2-5; no reliable D call. V lost 2 bases and J 6 bases, leaving 13 bases between the germline ends. This CDR3 is built from 13 residues. Germline CDR1 and CDR2: SQVTM and ANQGSEA.

The genes are TRBV30 and TRBJ2-7; 9 bases match TRBD1. This CDR3 spans 18 amino acids. Germline V lookup: CDR1 GTSNPN, CDR2 SVGIG (reference sequence). The V gene end was trimmed by 5 bases and the J gene end by 2 bases; junction bases not matched to a gene: 19. CDR3 coding DNA: TGTGCCTGGGTTACCAGCCCGCTCCGGGACAGGGAAACCTACGAGCAGTACTTC. It translates to CAWVTSPLRDRETYEQYF.

V gene TRBV15 combines with J gene TRBJ1-1; D unresolved. Germline V gene lookup returns CDR1 LNHNV and CDR2 YYDKDF (reference sequence). The CDR3 consists of 14 residues. V was trimmed by 0 bases and J by 10 bases, leaving 15 bases between them. The CDR3 spells CATSRDRLTWGAFF. For the CDR3, the DNA is TGTGCCACCAGCAGAGATCGATTAACATGGGGAGCTTTCTTT.

V gene TRBV4-2 combines with J gene TRBJ2-1; D possibly matches TRBD1 or TRBD2 (5 bases each). This CDR3 is built from 18 residues. Trimming left V 4 bases short and J 5 bases short, with 24 bases between. Germline V lookup: CDR1 LGHNA, CDR2 YNFKEQ. The CDR3 reads CASSRPGTGTLWDNEQFF. The CDR3 nucleotides read TGTGCCAGCAGCCGACCTGGAACCGGGACCCTATGGGACAATGAGCAGTTCTTC.

The chain couples TRBV7-8 to TRBJ2-3; 8 bases line up with TRBD2. V dropped 2 bases and J dropped 6; count of bases not matched to a gene: 13. Germline lookup yields CDR1 SGHVS and CDR2 FQNEAQ. This CDR3 has 17 amino acids. The CDR3 DNA reads TGTGCCAGCAGCTTATTAGGAGCGGGGGCCGAAGGGGATACGCAGTATTTT. Translated: CASSLLGAGAEGDTQYF.

This clone was counted a single time. The genes are TRBV9 and TRBJ2-7, with D perhaps given as TRBD1 or TRBD2 (7 bases each). Between the trimmed V and J ends, which lost 3 bases and 4 bases, there was a span of 29 bases. The CDR3 spans 19 residues. Per the germline V gene, CDR1 is SGDLS and CDR2 is YYNGEE. In nucleotides, the CDR3 is TGTGCCAGCAGCGCCCCCAGGGGGACCCGGCAGGGGGGGGGTTACGAGCAGTACTTC. It is translated as CASSAPRGTRQGGGYEQYF.

The chain uses TRBV28 and TRBJ1-2; 7 nucleotides agree with TRBD1. From germline, CDR1 is MDHEN and CDR2 SYDVKM. This CDR3 region has 13 residues. The V and J ends lost 3 bases and 6 bases, in that order; junction bases with no gene match: 4. The CDR3 coding sequence is TGTGCCAGCAGTTTGCCAGGGGGAAATGGCTACACCTTC. As protein: CASSLPGGNGYTF.

The V call is TRBV5-5, the J call TRBJ1-1; D gene ambiguous. The CDR3 length is 15 residues. Germline V gene lookup returns CDR1 SGHKS and CDR2 YYEKEE (reference sequence). Deletions cut 0 bases from V and 3 bases from J, with 12 bases between. CDR3 DNA: TGTGCCAGCAGCTTGGTGTCGGATCTATACACTGAAGCTTTCTTT. Translated: CASSLVSDLYTEAFF.

The CDR3 DNA reads TGTGCCAGCAGTTACTCCAACTACGAGCAGTACGTC. It is translated as CASSYSNYEQYV. The rearrangement uses TRBV6-2 or TRBV6-3 and TRBJ2-7; D is unresolved. Trimming shortened V by 0 bases and J by 3 bases, and 3 bases separated the two germline ends. The CDR3 extends over 12 amino acids. Germline V lookup: CDR1 MNHEY, CDR2 SVGEGT.

The CDR3 protein is CAISPTGRFSSRFYNEQFF. The DNA for the CDR3 is TGTGCCATCAGCCCCACGGGTCGGTTTTCGAGTCGCTTTTACAATGAGCAGTTCTTC. The chain recombines TRBV10-3 with TRBJ2-1; unclear D gene. The length of the CDR3 is 19 residues. Trimming pared 6 bases from V and 4 bases from J, leaving 28 bases between. CDR1 is ENHRY and CDR2 is SYGVKD in the germline V gene.

The V gene is TRBV9, the J gene TRBJ1-1; 7 bases are shared with TRBD1. The CDR3 covers 17 residues. The ends lost 0 bases at V and 1 base at J; junction bases unmatched: 9. The germline V gene encodes CDR1 SGDLS and CDR2 YYNGEE. CDR3 coding DNA: TGTGCCAGCAGCGTAGTTCCCCCGGGACAGTCGAACACTGAAGCTTTCTTT. Protein sequence: CASSVVPPGQSNTEAFF.

This clone showed up just once. J is TRBJ2-1 and V is TRBV6-5; 7 bases match TRBD2. J gave up 3 bases and V 4 bases, and 6 bases lay outside the gene matches. The CDR3 sequence is 15 residues long. Germline V gives CDR1 MNHEY, CDR2 SVGAGI. The CDR3 loop reads CASSSRLAGYNEQFF. The CDR3 nucleotides are TGTGCCAGCAGTTCACGACTAGCTGGCTACAATGAGCAGTTCTTC.

The CDR3: CASSLAGAHYGYTF. The CDR3 bases are TGCGCCAGCAGCTTGGCGGGGGCGCACTATGGCTACACCTTC. The rearrangement uses TRBV5-1 and TRBJ1-2; D perhaps matches TRBD1 (6 bases). The V and J ends lost 0 bases and 3 bases respectively, with 9 bases between them. The length of the CDR3 is 14 residues. CDR1 is SGHRS, CDR2 YFSETQ, per germline.

This chain joins TRBV5-1 and TRBJ1-1; D unclear. CDR3 size: 13 residues. In germline, CDR1 is SGHRS, CDR2 YFSETQ. The V and J ends lost 0 bases and 11 bases respectively, with 14 bases between them. This chain's CDR3 is CASSLEAVAGAFF. The CDR3 bases are TGCGCCAGCAGCTTGGAGGCCGTGGCTGGGGCTTTCTTT.

This clone was detected only once. The chain couples TRBV4-3 to TRBJ2-5, with D possibly matching TRBD2 (5 bases). V was trimmed by 1 base and J by 2 bases, leaving 20 bases between them. The CDR3 runs to 18 residues. CDR1 LGHNA and CDR2 YSLEER come from the germline V gene. CDR3: CASSQARQLGFSQETQYF. In DNA, the CDR3 is TGCGCCAGCAGCCAAGCCCGGCAACTAGGCTTCTCACAAGAGACCCAGTACTTC.

The chain couples TRBV28 to TRBJ1-1; no clear D. Trimming took 0 bases from V and 5 from J, leaving 13 bases between them. This CDR3 has 15 amino acids. The germline gives CDR1 MDHEN, CDR2 SYDVKM. DNA for the CDR3: TGTGCCAGCAGTTTATGGGTGAGCCGGAGGACTGAAGCTTTCTTT. The encoded protein is CASSLWVSRRTEAFF.

The chain carries TRBV28 and TRBJ2-1; 11 positions match TRBD2. The CDR3 consists of 17 residues. J lost 3 bases, V lost 3 bases, and 7 bases had no gene match. Germline CDR1 MDHEN, CDR2 SYDVKM. CDR3 loop: CASSLASGGSLYNEQFF. Here the CDR3 DNA reads TGTGCCAGCAGTTTGGCTAGCGGGGGGTCTCTCTACAATGAGCAGTTCTTC.

The chain joins TRBV6-5 to TRBJ1-1, with 7 bases that match TRBD1. With 6 bases clipped from V and 4 bases from J, the junction kept 8 bases outside the gene matches. The CDR3 extends over 14 amino acids. Germline V CDR1 and CDR2: MNHEY, SVGAGI. CDR3 sequence reads: CASRQAYRGTEAFF. CDR3 sequence (DNA): TGTGCCAGCAGACAAGCGTACAGGGGCACTGAAGCTTTCTTT.

This chain uses TRBV5-8 with TRBJ2-3; D is undetermined. Trimming left V 2 bases short and J 2 bases short, with 12 bases between. Germline CDR1 SGHTS, CDR2 YDEGEE. CDR3 length: 15 amino acids. CDR3 loop: CASSFPGRITDTQYF. The CDR3 DNA follows: TGTGCCAGCAGCTTTCCGGGCAGGATCACAGATACGCAGTATTTT.

The rearrangement joins TRBV9 to TRBJ1-3; D not resolved. Germline-derived CDR1 and CDR2 are SGDLS and YYNGEE. V was pared by 1 base and J by 0 bases, with 2 bases between. This CDR3 contains 13 residues. CDR3: CASSVNSGNTIYF. CDR3 coding DNA: TGTGCCAGCAGCGTAAACTCTGGAAACACCATATATTTT. Full variable domain (outside the CDR3, taken from reference TRBV9 and TRBJ1-3): DSGVTQTPKHLITATGQRVTLRCSPRSGDLSVYWYQQSLDQGLQFLIQYYNGEERAKGNILERFSAQQFPDLHSELNLSSLELGDSALYFCASSVNSGNTIYFGEGSWLTVV.

The chain joins TRBV7-3 to TRBJ2-1; the D gene is possibly TRBD2 (5 bases). Germline loops: CDR1 SGHTA, CDR2 FQGTGA. Trimming removed 3 bases at V and 9 bases at J, with 12 bases between. The CDR3 is 13 amino acids. The CDR3 DNA reads TGTGCCAGCAGCTTCATACTAGGCACTGAGCAGTTCTTC. This translates into CASSFILGTEQFF.

This clone was seen a single time. In the same sample, other DNA sequences code for this CDR3. The gene calls are TRBV11-2 and TRBJ2-1; unclear D gene. V was cut by 4 bases and J by 4 bases, with 2 bases left in between. The CDR3 contains 11 residues. Germline V gives CDR1 SGHAT, CDR2 FQNNGV. The CDR3 DNA reads TGTGCCAGCAGCTATTACAATGAGCAGTTCTTC. Protein sequence: CASSYYNEQFF.

The CDR3 loop is CSANARSTEAFF. The CDR3 region has the DNA TGCAGCGCAAACGCGAGGAGCACTGAAGCTTTCTTT. The V gene is TRBV29-1, the J gene TRBJ1-1; the D is unclear. The germline V and J ends were trimmed by 7 bases and 4 bases, with 13 bases remaining between them. CDR1 and CDR2 from the germline V gene are SQVTM and ANQGSEA. The CDR3 covers 12 residues.